This is a list of T cell receptor beta chains from one sample in a study of cytomegalovirus exposure and HLA in healthy donors. TCRdb keeps only in-frame clones here, not all; method: immunoSEQ multiplex PCR. The sample includes 70,000 to 100,000 clones, under 90% of them seen just once. Sequenced input: PBMCs. All receptors derive from a man between 45 and 60 years old in good health and CMV-seropositive. CDR3s include the opening cysteine and the closing phenylalanine or tryptophan. The order of the fields is CDR3 DNA, CDR3 protein, V gene, D gene, clone size, J gene. The D gene is left open where the match is weak. Size values are once, few and many counts, or a class for expanded clones, and some rows have none.

CDR3nt: TGCGCCAGCAGCCAACCGGAATTTCGGGAGGATCGGAATGAGCAGTTCTTC
CDR3aa: CASSQPEFREDRNEQFF
v_gene: TRBV4-1
d_gene: TRBD2
abundance: NA
j_gene: TRBJ2-1

CDR3nt: TGTGCCAGCAGCCTGGGGCCTTCTGATGGCTACACCTTC
CDR3aa: CASSLGPSDGYTF
v_gene: TRBV5-6
d_gene: NA
abundance: NA
j_gene: TRBJ1-2

CDR3nt: TGTGCCAGCAGCCAAGATATGGTGGGTCGGGGAACTGAAGCTTTCTTT
CDR3aa: CASSQDMVGRGTEAFF
v_gene: TRBV5-4
d_gene: NA
abundance: NA
j_gene: TRBJ1-1

CDR3nt: TGTGCCAGCAGCCCTGGGACTAACTACGAGCAGTACTTC
CDR3aa: CASSPGTNYEQYF
v_gene: TRBV9
d_gene: TRBD2
abundance: NA
j_gene: TRBJ2-7

CDR3nt: TGTGCCAGTAGTGTGACAGGGATTTTAAGCCCCTACGAGCAGTACTTC
CDR3aa: CASSVTGILSPYEQYF
v_gene: TRBV19
d_gene: TRBD1
abundance: NA
j_gene: TRBJ2-7

CDR3nt: TGTGCCAGCAGCTTAGTATTAGATCAGCCCCAGCATTTT
CDR3aa: CASSLVLDQPQHF
v_gene: TRBV7-2
d_gene: NA
abundance: NA
j_gene: TRBJ1-5

CDR3nt: TGTGCCACCAGCCCGTCGGGAGGGTCCAACTATGGCTACACCTTC
CDR3aa: CATSPSGGSNYGYTF
v_gene: TRBV15
d_gene: NA
abundance: NA
j_gene: TRBJ1-2

CDR3nt: TGTGCCTGGAGTCCTCCGGGACAGGGTTACACCGGGGAGCTGTTTTTT
CDR3aa: CAWSPPGQGYTGELFF
v_gene: TRBV30
d_gene: TRBD1
abundance: once
j_gene: TRBJ2-2

CDR3nt: TGTGCCAGCAGCGTAGCTGGCGACTTTTACTCCTACGAGCAGTACTTC
CDR3aa: CASSVAGDFYSYEQYF
v_gene: TRBV9
d_gene: NA
abundance: few
j_gene: TRBJ2-7

CDR3nt: TGTGCCAGCAGCTCCCAGAGCGGAGTAGAGTACGAGCAGTACTTC
CDR3aa: CASSSQSGVEYEQYF
v_gene: TRBV7-6
d_gene: NA
abundance: NA
j_gene: TRBJ2-7

CDR3nt: TGTGCCAGCAGCCGGACAGTCTATGGCTACACCTTC
CDR3aa: CASSRTVYGYTF
v_gene: TRBV6-1
d_gene: NA
abundance: NA
j_gene: TRBJ1-2

CDR3nt: TGTGCCAGTAGTCTCCCGGGACAGGGGGCGCATCTTGGCTACACCTTC
CDR3aa: CASSLPGQGAHLGYTF
v_gene: TRBV19
d_gene: TRBD1
abundance: once
j_gene: TRBJ1-2

CDR3nt: TGTGCCAGCAGCTTTCCGACTAGCGGGAGTACCTACAATGAGCAGTTCTTC
CDR3aa: CASSFPTSGSTYNEQFF
v_gene: TRBV7-8
d_gene: TRBD2
abundance: NA
j_gene: TRBJ2-1

CDR3nt: TGTGCCAGCAGTAGCTCCTATAATTCACCCCTCCACTTT
CDR3aa: CASSSSYNSPLHF
v_gene: TRBV7-9
d_gene: NA
abundance: NA
j_gene: TRBJ1-6

CDR3nt: TGTGCCATCAGTCCCCGGACAGGGGTTGCAACTAATGAAAAACTGTTTTTT
CDR3aa: CAISPRTGVATNEKLFF
v_gene: TRBV10-3
d_gene: TRBD1
abundance: few
j_gene: TRBJ1-4

CDR3nt: TGTGCCAGCAGCCAAGATCGAACAGGGGGGAACACCGGGGAGCTGTTTTTT
CDR3aa: CASSQDRTGGNTGELFF
v_gene: TRBV4-2
d_gene: TRBD1
abundance: NA
j_gene: TRBJ2-2

CDR3nt: TGTGCCAGCAGCTTACAGGGGGTTCTGAACACTGAAGCTTTCTTT
CDR3aa: CASSLQGVLNTEAFF
v_gene: TRBV5-4
d_gene: TRBD1
abundance: NA
j_gene: TRBJ1-1

CDR3nt: TGTGCCAGCAGTTGGGAGAGAAATGAGCAGTTCTTC
CDR3aa: CASSWERNEQFF
v_gene: TRBV6-1
d_gene: NA
abundance: NA
j_gene: TRBJ2-1

CDR3nt: TGTGCTAGTGGTTCGGGGGTTCTGTTCGAGCAGTACTTC
CDR3aa: CASGSGVLFEQYF
v_gene: TRBV12-5
d_gene: NA
abundance: NA
j_gene: TRBJ2-7

CDR3nt: TGCGCCAGCAGGGACCGGGGAGGGTCGGACACTGAAGCTTTCTTT
CDR3aa: CASRDRGGSDTEAFF
v_gene: TRBV5-1
d_gene: NA
abundance: NA
j_gene: TRBJ1-1

CDR3nt: TGCAGCGTCTTGACAGAGGTGACTGAAGCTTTCTTT
CDR3aa: CSVLTEVTEAFF
v_gene: TRBV29-1
d_gene: NA
abundance: NA
j_gene: TRBJ1-1

CDR3nt: TGCGCCAGCAGCCCCCGGGCCCTAGCGGGAACCTACGAGCAGTACTTC
CDR3aa: CASSPRALAGTYEQYF
v_gene: TRBV5-1
d_gene: TRBD2
abundance: NA
j_gene: TRBJ2-7

CDR3nt: TGTGCCAGAGACGACAGCTCTGGGGCCAACGTCCTGACTTTC
CDR3aa: CARDDSSGANVLTF
v_gene: TRBV2
d_gene: NA
abundance: NA
j_gene: TRBJ2-6

CDR3nt: TGTGCCAGCAGCTCTGGGACACCACGCGGGGAGCAGTACTTC
CDR3aa: CASSSGTPRGEQYF
v_gene: TRBV5-4
d_gene: NA
abundance: NA
j_gene: TRBJ2-7

CDR3nt: TGTGCCAGCAGTTACGGGGGACAGGGGGCTCAAGAGACCCAGTACTTC
CDR3aa: CASSYGGQGAQETQYF
v_gene: TRBV6-5
d_gene: TRBD1
abundance: once
j_gene: TRBJ2-5

CDR3nt: TGTGCCAGCAGCTTGGGAGGGACAGCAAGCAAGGGAGCTTTCTTT
CDR3aa: CASSLGGTASKGAFF
v_gene: TRBV5-4
d_gene: TRBD1
abundance: NA
j_gene: TRBJ1-1

CDR3nt: TGTGCCACCAGCAGAGACGCGGGGTCAGCCTACAATGAGCAGTTCTTC
CDR3aa: CATSRDAGSAYNEQFF
v_gene: TRBV15
d_gene: NA
abundance: NA
j_gene: TRBJ2-1

CDR3nt: TGTGCCATCAGTGCCAGGACAGTGAACACTGAAGCTTTCTTT
CDR3aa: CAISARTVNTEAFF
v_gene: TRBV10-3
d_gene: NA
abundance: NA
j_gene: TRBJ1-1

CDR3nt: TGTGCCAGTAGTATTGGGTTCGGCCTCAGGGACTACACCTTC
CDR3aa: CASSIGFGLRDYTF
v_gene: TRBV19
d_gene: NA
abundance: NA
j_gene: TRBJ1-2

CDR3nt: TGCGCCAGCAGCCACCCACAGGGTGGCAACACTGAAGCTTTCTTT
CDR3aa: CASSHPQGGNTEAFF
v_gene: TRBV4-1
d_gene: NA
abundance: NA
j_gene: TRBJ1-1

CDR3nt: TGCGCCTCCCGACGAGGCACCGTCGAAGGGGAGCTGTTTTTT
CDR3aa: CASRRGTVEGELFF
v_gene: TRBV5-1
d_gene: NA
abundance: once
j_gene: TRBJ2-2

CDR3nt: TGCGCCAGCAGTAACCGACAGGGGTTCTACGAGCAGTACTTC
CDR3aa: CASSNRQGFYEQYF
v_gene: TRBV10-1
d_gene: TRBD1
abundance: NA
j_gene: TRBJ2-7

CDR3nt: TGTGCCAGCAGCCCAGGGGGTTTGCGGGAGCGGGAGCAGACATTC
CDR3aa: CASSPGGLREREQTF
v_gene: TRBV7-9
d_gene: NA
abundance: NA
j_gene: TRBJ2-7

CDR3nt: TGTGCCAGCAGTTGGGGACAGAACAATGAGCAGTTCTTC
CDR3aa: CASSWGQNNEQFF
v_gene: TRBV27
d_gene: TRBD1
abundance: once
j_gene: TRBJ2-1

CDR3nt: TGTGCCAGCAGCTTATATTCGGGAGGGCCTGGTGAGCAGTTCTTC
CDR3aa: CASSLYSGGPGEQFF
v_gene: TRBV7-9
d_gene: TRBD2
abundance: once
j_gene: TRBJ2-1

CDR3nt: TGTGCCTGGAGTCTGAACAGGGACACTGAAGCTTTCTTT
CDR3aa: CAWSLNRDTEAFF
v_gene: TRBV30
d_gene: NA
abundance: NA
j_gene: TRBJ1-1

CDR3nt: TGTGCCAGCAGCGTACTGCCAGAGAGGATCACTGAAGCTTTCTTT
CDR3aa: CASSVLPERITEAFF
v_gene: TRBV9
d_gene: NA
abundance: NA
j_gene: TRBJ1-1

CDR3nt: TGTGCCAGCAGTGCGACCTGGGAGGGCCCTGGCTACACCTTC
CDR3aa: CASSATWEGPGYTF
v_gene: TRBV27
d_gene: NA
abundance: NA
j_gene: TRBJ1-2

CDR3nt: TGCGCCAGCAGTGATCGTGGCTCACGGGATAGCTACACCTTC
CDR3aa: CASSDRGSRDSYTF
v_gene: TRBV10-2
d_gene: NA
abundance: NA
j_gene: TRBJ1-2

CDR3nt: TGCAGCGTCCGACGCGGGGCCTATGAGCAGTTCTTC
CDR3aa: CSVRRGAYEQFF
v_gene: TRBV29-1
d_gene: NA
abundance: NA
j_gene: TRBJ2-1

CDR3nt: TGTGCCAGTTTACAGGGAGCTAATGAAAAACTGTTTTTT
CDR3aa: CASLQGANEKLFF
v_gene: TRBV19
d_gene: NA
abundance: NA
j_gene: TRBJ1-4

CDR3nt: TGCGCCAGCAGCCTGGGGACTAGCGGGAGTTCCGTATCCTACGAGCAGTACTTC
CDR3aa: CASSLGTSGSSVSYEQYF
v_gene: TRBV5-1
d_gene: TRBD2
abundance: NA
j_gene: TRBJ2-7

CDR3nt: TGCGCCAGCAGCCTCCGGACTAGCGGGAGAGAGACCCAGTACTTC
CDR3aa: CASSLRTSGRETQYF
v_gene: TRBV5-1
d_gene: TRBD2
abundance: NA
j_gene: TRBJ2-5